Listed below are T cell receptor beta chains from one sample, sequenced in a study of regulatory T cells in long-lasting Graves disease. Via MiXCR, TCRdb re-called the multiplex PCR reads, giving one row per CDR3 protein. The sample consists of more than 300,000 distinct CDR3 sequences, about a sixth of them appearing once. These data also formed part of another study, on T cells in Graves' hyperthyroidism and ophthalmopathy.

The sequenced sample was peripheral blood mononuclear cells (PBMCs), obtained at new diagnosis, from a patient treated with antithyroid drugs. Source of these receptors: a woman in her late teens or twenties with Graves disease. The CDR3 runs from the conserved cysteine through the conserved F or W. A D gene is named only where the DNA matches it firmly. Clone size appears in some rows only: once, few, many, or a class for an expanded clone.

V gene,D gene,J gene,clone size,CDR3 DNA,CDR3 protein
TRBV10-3,NA,TRBJ2-1,many,TGTGCCATCAGTATAGGGCGAGAAAACAATGAGCAGTTCTTC,CAISIGRENNEQFF
TRBV19,NA,TRBJ2-1,NA,TGTGCCAGTAGTAATTTAGCGGACCTCGGGTATGAGCAGTTCTTC,CASSNLADLGYEQFF
TRBV12-3/TRBV12-4,NA,TRBJ1-5,NA,TGTGCCAGCAGTTTTTTGTCGAATCAGCCCCAGCATTTT,CASSFLSNQPQHF
TRBV11-2,NA,TRBJ1-6,many,TGTGCCAGCAGCTTACGTCCGGGTTACCGCCCTTCACCCCTCCACTTT,CASSLRPGYRPSPLHF
TRBV4-2,NA,TRBJ2-2,NA,TGTGCCAGCAGCCATGAGGCAACGAACACCGGGGAGCTGTTTTTT,CASSHEATNTGELFF
TRBV5-1,TRBD2,TRBJ2-3,NA,TGCGCCAGCAGCAGCCAAGGGACTAGCGGGGGGGACACAGGTACGCAGTATTTT,CASSSQGTSGGDTGTQYF
TRBV5-1,NA,TRBJ2-1,many,TGCGCCAGCAGCTCTGGGGGAAGGGCAAGCGATGAGCAGTTCTTC,CASSSGGRASDEQFF
TRBV2,TRBD2,TRBJ2-1,many,TGTGCCATGACCGTCTGGCGGGGGACCGGGGGGGAGCAGTTCTTC,CAMTVWRGTGGEQFF
TRBV6-1,NA,TRBJ1-6,NA,TGTGCCAGCAGTGAAGACGATCGGGGGAGCTCCTATAATTCACCCCTCCACTTT,CASSEDDRGSSYNSPLHF
TRBV28,TRBD1,TRBJ1-3,many,TGTGCCAGCCAGGACCAGGGGGCTGGAAACACCATATATTTT,CASQDQGAGNTIYF
TRBV19,NA,TRBJ1-4,few,TGTGCCAGTAGTATAGTAGGGACATGGGAAAAACTGTTTTTT,CASSIVGTWEKLFF
TRBV28,NA,TRBJ1-2,many,TGTGCCAGCAGTTTCGCCCAACGGGGCTACACCTTC,CASSFAQRGYTF
TRBV20-1,TRBD2,TRBJ2-5,many,TGCAGTGCTACAGCGGGGGGAGGGAGAGAGACCCAGTACTTC,CSATAGGGRETQYF
TRBV29-1,TRBD1,TRBJ1-4,many,TGCAGCGTTGGGGACAGGGGAACTAATGAAAAACTGTTTTTT,CSVGDRGTNEKLFF
TRBV5-1,TRBD2,TRBJ2-7,many,TGCGCCAGCAGCTTGGGGACTAGCGGGAGCGAGCAGTACTTC,CASSLGTSGSEQYF
TRBV28,TRBD1,TRBJ2-7,many,TGTGCCAGCAGTTTGGTGACAGGGGGCTCCTACGAGCAGTACTTC,CASSLVTGGSYEQYF
TRBV5-8,TRBD1,TRBJ1-6,NA,TGTGCCAGCAGCTTCCCAGGGGGACGGTACTCACCCCTCCACTTT,CASSFPGGRYSPLHF